These 26 T cell receptor beta chains were all obtained from the same sample, sequenced in a study of cytomegalovirus exposure and HLA in healthy donors. Sequencing was performed with immunoSEQ multiplex PCR; in TCRdb, only in-frame clones are kept and a portion is missing. The sample records about 110,000 clones, around nine tenths being singletons. Sequencing used PBMCs. These receptors originate from a woman aged 18-29 years in good health and CMV-seronegative.

The chain recombines TRBV27 with TRBJ1-6; tentative D call: TRBD1 (6 bases). Trimming stripped 1 base from V and 0 bases from J, with 10 bases between. The germline V gene has CDR1 MNHEY and CDR2 SMNVEV (reference sequence). The CDR3 contains 17 residues. The CDR3 protein is CASSLYQGSSYNSPLHF. CDR3 in DNA: TGTGCCAGCAGTTTATACCAGGGGAGCTCCTATAATTCACCCCTCCACTTT.

The CDR3 sequence: CASSLEGRAGNTIYF. The CDR3 bases are TGTGCCAGCAGCTTAGAGGGGCGAGCTGGAAACACCATATATTTT. The chain couples TRBV11-3 to TRBJ1-3; a possible D gene is TRBD1 (5 bases). V was shortened by 0 bases and J by 2 bases, with 8 bases between the two germline ends. Germline V lookup: CDR1 SGHNT, CDR2 YENEEA. This CDR3 region has 15 residues.

The chain carries TRBV19 and TRBJ2-7; 8 bases match TRBD2. CDR3 length: 15 residues. Germline V lookup: CDR1 LNHDA, CDR2 SQIVND (reference sequence). The V gene end was trimmed by 6 bases and the J gene end by 0 bases; junction bases not matched to a gene: 7. The CDR3 region has the DNA TGTGCCAGTAGCTTCCTCGGGGGGGACTCCTACGAGCAGTACTTC. It specifies CASSFLGGDSYEQYF.

This rearrangement joins TRBV6-1 to TRBJ1-6; 7 bases line up with TRBD1. The CDR3 spans 13 residues. Germline CDR1 MNHNS, CDR2 SASEGT. Losses at the gene ends were 10 bases for V and 8 bases for J; bases not matched to a gene: 8. The CDR3 nucleotides are TGTGCCACCAAAAGGACAGGTGATTCACCCCTCCACTTT. Its protein product is CATKRTGDSPLHF.

The chain combines TRBV25-1 with TRBJ2-7; possibly TRBD2 for D (5 bases). There are 15 residues in the CDR3. From germline, CDR1 is MGHDK and CDR2 SYGVNS. V was cut by 2 bases and J by 2 bases, with 13 bases left in between. This CDR3 is CASSEKYAGTYEQYF. The DNA for the CDR3 is TGTGCCAGCAGTGAAAAATACGCGGGTACCTACGAGCAGTACTTC.

This chain uses TRBV7-9 with TRBJ2-7; TRBD1 matches 9 bases. Trimming took 1 base from V and 1 from J; bases not matched to a gene: 14. CDR3 length: 19 residues. The germline gives CDR1 SEHNR, CDR2 FQNEAQ (reference sequence). The CDR3 spells CASSLGRARDRVWSYEQYF. Written as DNA, the CDR3 is TGTGCCAGCAGCTTAGGTCGCGCCCGGGACAGGGTTTGGTCCTACGAGCAGTACTTC.

The J gene is TRBJ1-2, the V gene TRBV28; possible D gene TRBD1, 6 bases. Germline V gene data show CDR1 as MDHEN and CDR2 as SYDVKM. This CDR3 region has 15 residues. V was trimmed by 6 bases and J by 5 bases, leaving 19 bases between them. CDR3 coding DNA: TGTGCCAGCAGCCTGGCAGGGGCAGGTCGTTATGGCTACACCTTC. This translates into CASSLAGAGRYGYTF.

This rearrangement joins TRBV30 to TRBJ2-5, with TRBD1 matching 10 bases. The germline V gene encodes CDR1 GTSNPN and CDR2 SVGIG (reference sequence). The V gene end was trimmed by 3 bases and the J gene end by 5 bases; junction bases not matched to a gene: 3. The length of the CDR3 is 13 residues. CDR3 sequence reads: CAWSRDRGETQYF. The CDR3 bases are TGTGCCTGGAGCCGGGACAGGGGCGAGACCCAGTACTTC.

This chain connects TRBV27 to TRBJ2-1; 7 bases map to TRBD2. CDR1 MNHEY and CDR2 SMNVEV come from the germline V gene (reference sequence). The CDR3 runs 18 residues. V gave up 4 bases and J gave up 8 bases; unmatched junction bases: 20. CDR3 DNA sequence: TGTGCCAGCAGTTATAGGACTAGGGCTAACGTAGGTTGGGATGAGCAGTTCTTC. Residues: CASSYRTRANVGWDEQFF.

This clone was observed a single time. The chain recombines TRBV7-2 with TRBJ2-5, with D possibly matching TRBD2 (5 bases). Trimming took 5 bases from V and 1 from J, leaving 11 bases between them. Per germline, CDR1 SGHTA and CDR2 FQGNSA. The CDR3 is 14 residues long. CDR3 coding DNA: TGTGCCAGCAGCCCCCGGCTAGCCCAAGAGACCCAGTACTTC. This translates into CASSPRLAQETQYF.

This chain links TRBV5-4 with TRBJ2-2; 8 positions agree with TRBD1. This CDR3 comprises 16 residues. The germline CDR1 and CDR2 sequences are SGHNT and YYREEE (reference sequence). With 2 bases clipped from V and 1 base from J, the junction kept 4 bases outside the gene matches. The DNA of the CDR3 is TGTGCCAGCAGCTTAGGACAGGGTCAGAACACCGGGGAGCTGTTTTTT. Translation: CASSLGQGQNTGELFF.

The chain recombines TRBV2 with TRBJ1-1; D might be TRBD1 (5 bases). V gave up 2 bases and J gave up 4 bases, with 11 bases separating them. The CDR3 contains 14 residues. Germline V gene data show CDR1 as SNHLY and CDR2 as FYNNEI. For the CDR3, the DNA is TGTGCCAGCAGTGAACAGGGTGAGGTCACTGAAGCTTTCTTT. Its translation is CASSEQGEVTEAFF.

The genes are TRBV29-1 and TRBJ2-7; 9 nucleotides match TRBD1. Per the germline V gene, CDR1 is SQVTM and CDR2 is ANQGSEA. With 7 bases clipped from V and 6 bases from J, the junction kept 13 bases outside the gene matches. CDR3 length equals 14 residues. The CDR3 bases are TGCAGCGCCTGCTCGGGACAGGGAAGATGCGAGCAGTACTTC. Translating gives CSACSGQGRCEQYF.

The chain employs TRBV6-5 and TRBJ2-3; 7 bases line up with TRBD1. Germline V gives CDR1 MNHEY, CDR2 SVGAGI. Trimming took 11 bases from V and 6 from J; bases not matched to a gene: 14. This CDR3 comprises 14 residues. The CDR3 DNA reads TGTGCCGTACGTGGACAGGTGAACTCGGATACGCAGTATTTT. This translates into CAVRGQVNSDTQYF.

The chain combines TRBV2 with TRBJ2-2; a possible D gene is TRBD1 (6 bases). CDR3 size: 14 residues. CDR1 and CDR2 (germline): SNHLY, FYNNEI. Trimming pared 7 bases from V and 4 bases from J, leaving 13 bases between. The CDR3 DNA sequence: TGTGCCAGCAATCAGGGGATCGGCACCGGGGAGCTGTTTTTT. This sequence encodes CASNQGIGTGELFF.

The V and J genes are TRBV5-1 and TRBJ1-1; TRBD1 agrees at 10 bases. Trimming at V came to 3 bases and at J to 0 bases, leaving 8 bases not matched to a gene. The CDR3 is 17 amino acids. Germline values: CDR1 SGHRS, CDR2 YFSETQ. The CDR3 loop reads CASSSGTGVKLNTEAFF. The CDR3 nucleotides are TGCGCCAGCAGCTCCGGGACAGGGGTAAAACTGAACACTGAAGCTTTCTTT.

V gene TRBV9 combines with J gene TRBJ2-1, with 8 nucleotides matching TRBD2. Germline lookup yields CDR1 SGDLS and CDR2 YYNGEE. V shed 1 base and J 8 bases; nucleotides not matched to a gene: 11. The CDR3 covers 16 residues. Here the CDR3 DNA reads TGTGCCAGCAGCGTAACGGGCGGGAGGAGTGGCCATGAGCAGTTCTTC. It codes for CASSVTGGRSGHEQFF.

The CDR3 nucleotides are TGCGCCAGCAGCCCAGAGACTGCGAACACCGGGGAGCTGTTTTTT. This codes for CASSPETANTGELFF. The rearrangement joins TRBV4-1 to TRBJ2-2; unclear D gene. The CDR3 extends over 15 amino acids. Germline V CDR1 and CDR2: MGHRA, YSYEKL. V lost 4 bases and J lost 0, with 9 bases in between.

This rearrangement joins TRBV10-2 to TRBJ2-5; D might be TRBD2 (6 bases). This CDR3 is 14 amino acids long. V was shortened by 0 bases and J by 7 bases, with 12 bases between the two germline ends. Germline lookup yields CDR1 WSHSY and CDR2 SAAADI. The DNA of the CDR3 is TGCGCCAGCAGTGAGTCGACAGTGCGGGGGACCCAGTACTTC. This encodes CASSESTVRGTQYF.

The chain uses TRBV10-3 and TRBJ1-3; TRBD1 aligns across 7 bases. Per the germline V gene, CDR1 is ENHRY and CDR2 is SYGVKD. The CDR3 has 14 amino acids. V was clipped by 6 bases and J by 0 bases; unmatched bases: 2. The CDR3 nucleotides are TGTGCCATCAGCGACAGGGACTCTGGAAACACCATATATTTT. Translated, it gives CAISDRDSGNTIYF.

As DNA, the CDR3 is TGTGCCAGCCTAGGCAGGGAGAACACCGGGGAGCTGTTTTTT. Its protein product is CASLGRENTGELFF. The rearrangement joins TRBV18 to TRBJ2-2, with D perhaps matching TRBD1 (5 bases). With 8 bases removed from V and 1 base from J, the gap between germline ends came to 11 bases. Per germline, CDR1 KGHSH and CDR2 LQKENI. The length of the CDR3 is 14 residues.

This chain joins TRBV4-2 and TRBJ2-2; 10 bases are a match to TRBD1. This CDR3 region has 14 residues. Germline CDR1 LGHNA, CDR2 YNFKEQ. V trimming: 3 bases; J trimming: 8 bases; junction bases outside the gene matches: 3. The CDR3 DNA follows: TGTGCCAGCAGCCAGGGACAGGGGAGAGGGGAGCTGTTTTTT. Protein product: CASSQGQGRGELFF.

The rearrangement joins TRBV18 to TRBJ1-1, with D unclear. Germline assignment: CDR1 KGHSH and CDR2 LQKENI. V was clipped by 6 bases and J by 6 bases, with 14 bases between them. CDR3 size: 13 residues. The CDR3 DNA reads as TGTGCCAGCTCCCCCGGGATTGTCGCTGAAGCTTTCTTT. Amino acid sequence: CASSPGIVAEAFF.

This chain links TRBV27 with TRBJ2-5; tentative D call: TRBD2 (6 bases). This CDR3 comprises 15 residues. The V and J ends lost 5 bases and 2 bases respectively, with 15 bases between them. Per the germline V gene, CDR1 is MNHEY and CDR2 is SMNVEV (reference sequence). CDR3 bases: TGTGCCAGCAGTACTCGAACTAGCAGGCAAGAGACCCAGTACTTC. This sequence encodes CASSTRTSRQETQYF.

On this clone itself: At the DNA level, this CDR3 is encoded by other sequences in the same sample as well. The genes are TRBV27 and TRBJ2-5; D may be TRBD2 (5 bases). The CDR3 sequence is 15 residues long. The V end lost 2 bases, the J end lost 1 base, and 11 bases lay between the germline ends. The germline V gene has CDR1 MNHEY and CDR2 SMNVEV (reference sequence). The DNA of the CDR3 is TGTGCCAGCAGTTTAAGGCGGAGGTCCCAAGAGACCCAGTACTTC. Protein product: CASSLRRRSQETQYF.

The V gene is TRBV7-8, the J gene TRBJ1-6; D may be TRBD1 (5 bases). The germline CDR1 and CDR2 sequences are SGHVS and FQNEAQ. CDR3 size: 15 residues. V was trimmed by 3 bases and J by 5 bases, leaving 11 bases between them. Here the CDR3 reads CASSFSSGNNSPLHF. CDR3 DNA: TGTGCCAGCAGCTTCTCGTCAGGGAATAATTCACCCCTCCACTTT.